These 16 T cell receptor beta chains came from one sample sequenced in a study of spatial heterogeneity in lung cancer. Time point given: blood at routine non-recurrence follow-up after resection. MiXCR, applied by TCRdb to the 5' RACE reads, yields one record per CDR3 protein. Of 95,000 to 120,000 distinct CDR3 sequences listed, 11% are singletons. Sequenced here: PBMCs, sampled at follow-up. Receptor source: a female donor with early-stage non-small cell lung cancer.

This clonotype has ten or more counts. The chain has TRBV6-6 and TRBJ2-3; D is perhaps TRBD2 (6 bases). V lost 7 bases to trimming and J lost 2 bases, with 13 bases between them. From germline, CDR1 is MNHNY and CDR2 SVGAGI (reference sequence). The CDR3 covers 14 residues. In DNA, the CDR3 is TGTGCCAGCAATGGGGGAGGTACCACAGATACGCAGTATTTT. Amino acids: CASNGGGTTDTQYF.

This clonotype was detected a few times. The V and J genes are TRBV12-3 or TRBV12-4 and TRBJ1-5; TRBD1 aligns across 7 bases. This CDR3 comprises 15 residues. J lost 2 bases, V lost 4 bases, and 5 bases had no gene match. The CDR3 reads CASSSDRVGNQPQHF. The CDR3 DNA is TGTGCCAGCAGTTCCGACAGGGTGGGCAATCAGCCCCAGCATTTT.

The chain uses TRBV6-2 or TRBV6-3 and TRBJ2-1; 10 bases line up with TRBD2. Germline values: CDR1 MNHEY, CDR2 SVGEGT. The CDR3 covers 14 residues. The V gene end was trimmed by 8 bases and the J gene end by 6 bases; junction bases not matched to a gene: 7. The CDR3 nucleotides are TGTGCCAGCGCCCTAGCGGGAGTCTCCAATGAGCAGTTCTTC. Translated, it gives CASALAGVSNEQFF.

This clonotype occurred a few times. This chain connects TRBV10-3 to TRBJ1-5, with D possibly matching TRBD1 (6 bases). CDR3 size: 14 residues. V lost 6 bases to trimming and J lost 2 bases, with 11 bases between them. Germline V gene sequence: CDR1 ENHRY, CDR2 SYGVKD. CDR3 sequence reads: CAISEGDGNQPQHF. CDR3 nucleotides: TGTGCCATCAGCGAGGGGGATGGCAATCAGCCCCAGCATTTT.

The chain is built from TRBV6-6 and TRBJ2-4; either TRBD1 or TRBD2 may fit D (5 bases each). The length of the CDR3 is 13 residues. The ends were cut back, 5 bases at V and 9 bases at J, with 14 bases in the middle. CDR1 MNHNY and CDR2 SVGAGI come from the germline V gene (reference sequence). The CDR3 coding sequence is TGTGCCAGCAGTCCCGTGGGACGGGCCATTCAGTACTTC. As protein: CASSPVGRAIQYF.

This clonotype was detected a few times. CDR3 region: CASSLIRTGDYEQYF. CDR3 coding DNA: TGTGCCAGCAGCTTAATCCGGACAGGGGACTACGAGCAGTACTTC. The chain links TRBV11-2 to TRBJ2-7, with 9 nucleotides matching TRBD1. The CDR3 loop spans 15 amino acids. Germline values: CDR1 SGHAT, CDR2 FQNNGV. J gave up 3 bases and V 2 bases, and 5 bases lay outside the gene matches.

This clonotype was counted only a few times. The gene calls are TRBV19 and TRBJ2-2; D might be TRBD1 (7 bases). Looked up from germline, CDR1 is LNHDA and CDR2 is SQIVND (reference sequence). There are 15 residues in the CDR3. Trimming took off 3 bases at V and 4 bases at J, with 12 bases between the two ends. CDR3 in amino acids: CASSMTGRFTGELFF. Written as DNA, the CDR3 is TGTGCCAGTAGTATGACAGGGAGGTTCACCGGGGAGCTGTTTTTT.

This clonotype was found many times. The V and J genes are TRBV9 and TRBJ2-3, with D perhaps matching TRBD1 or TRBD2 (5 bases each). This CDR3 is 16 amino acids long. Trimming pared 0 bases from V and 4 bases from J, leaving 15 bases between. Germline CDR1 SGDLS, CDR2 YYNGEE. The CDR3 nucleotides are TGTGCCAGCAGCGTAGGAGCTCTCCGAGGGGCAGATACGCAGTATTTT. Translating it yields CASSVGALRGADTQYF.

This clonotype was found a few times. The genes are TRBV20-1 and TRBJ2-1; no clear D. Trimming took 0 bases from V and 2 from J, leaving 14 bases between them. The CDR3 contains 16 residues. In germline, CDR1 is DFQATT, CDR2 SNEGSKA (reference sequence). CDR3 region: CSARDVLRGPYNEQFF. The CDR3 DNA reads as TGCAGTGCTAGAGATGTACTCCGAGGACCCTACAATGAGCAGTTCTTC.

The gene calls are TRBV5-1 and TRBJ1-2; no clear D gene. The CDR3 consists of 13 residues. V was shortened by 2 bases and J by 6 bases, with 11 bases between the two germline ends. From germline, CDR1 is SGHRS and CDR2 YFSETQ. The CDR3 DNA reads TGCGCCAGCAGCTTCTCTAGGCAGAATGGCTACACCTTC. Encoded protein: CASSFSRQNGYTF.

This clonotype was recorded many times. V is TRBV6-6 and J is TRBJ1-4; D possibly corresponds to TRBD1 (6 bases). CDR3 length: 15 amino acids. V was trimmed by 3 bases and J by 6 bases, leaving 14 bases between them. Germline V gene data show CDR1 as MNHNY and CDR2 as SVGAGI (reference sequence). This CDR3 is CASSYGDRSDEKLFF. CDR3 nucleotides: TGTGCCAGCAGTTATGGTGACAGGAGCGATGAAAAACTGTTTTTT.

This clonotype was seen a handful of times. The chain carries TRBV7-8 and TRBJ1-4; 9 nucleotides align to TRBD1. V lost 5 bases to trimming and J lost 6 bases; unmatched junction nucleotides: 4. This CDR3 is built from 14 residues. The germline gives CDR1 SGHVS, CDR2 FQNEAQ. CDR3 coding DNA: TGTGCCAGCAGCGGACAGGGGATATATGAAAAACTGTTTTTT. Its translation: CASSGQGIYEKLFF.

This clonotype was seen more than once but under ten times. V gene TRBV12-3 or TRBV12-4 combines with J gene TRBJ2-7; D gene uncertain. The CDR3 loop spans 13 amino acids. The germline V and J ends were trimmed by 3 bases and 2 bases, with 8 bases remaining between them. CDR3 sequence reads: CASSLHGAYEQYF. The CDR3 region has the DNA TGTGCCAGCAGTTTGCACGGAGCCTACGAGCAGTACTTC.

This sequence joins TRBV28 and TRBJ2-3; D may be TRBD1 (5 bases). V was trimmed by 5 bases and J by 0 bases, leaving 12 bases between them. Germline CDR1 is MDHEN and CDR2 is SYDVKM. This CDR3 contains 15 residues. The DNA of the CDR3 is TGTGCCAGCAGTCGGCAGGGCTTTAGCACAGATACGCAGTATTTT. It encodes CASSRQGFSTDTQYF. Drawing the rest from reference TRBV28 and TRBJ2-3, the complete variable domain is DVKVTQSSRYLVKRTGEKVFLECVQDMDHENMFWYRQDPGLGLRLIYFSYDVKMKEKGDIPEGYSVSREKKERFSLILESASTNQTSMYLCASSRQGFSTDTQYFGPGTRLTVL.

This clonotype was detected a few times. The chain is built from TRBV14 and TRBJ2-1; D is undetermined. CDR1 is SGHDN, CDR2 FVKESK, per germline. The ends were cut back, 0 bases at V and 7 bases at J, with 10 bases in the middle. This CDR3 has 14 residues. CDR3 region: CASSQELARNEQFF. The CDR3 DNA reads TGTGCCAGCAGCCAAGAGTTAGCCCGGAATGAGCAGTTCTTC.

The CDR3 spells CASSTRSPSGANVLTF. CDR3 coding DNA: TGTGCCAGCAGTACAAGGTCGCCCTCTGGGGCCAACGTCCTGACTTTC. The V and J genes are TRBV27 and TRBJ2-6, with D unresolved. The germline CDR1 and CDR2 sequences are MNHEY and SMNVEV (reference sequence). The V gene lost 5 bases and the J gene lost 0 bases, with 11 bases spanning the gap. The CDR3 is 16 residues long.